This note documents a single T cell receptor (beta chain) sequence. Its antigen is as yet unknown. The data derive from a study of T-cell reconstitution after alpha-beta-depleted transplantation in children. The authors prepared the TCRbeta library with unique molecular identifiers. TCRdb re-called the PCR reads through MiXCR, storing one row per CDR3 protein. This table has some 600,000 distinct CDR3 sequences, about an eighth appearing once. Study conclusions and caveats: In patients about two months after transplant, alpha-beta T cells reportedly arose from several hundred expanded graft clones. Some patients' high day-60 TCRbeta diversity was attributed to recipient cells surviving conditioning. Counts and diversity of T cells one year after transplant came mostly from newly produced T cells.

Sample: PBMCs, mostly from graft donor cells, taken 360 days after TCRalphabeta/CD19-depleted stem cell transplant. The sequence came from a male patient aged 10 to 17 who had a stem cell transplant for acute myeloid leukemia, so the T cells may come from the graft donor.

The DNA of the CDR3 is TGTGCCAGCCGGACTCTTGATGGAGGGTGGGCGTCCTACAATGAGCAGTTCTTC. This translates into CASRTLDGGWASYNEQFF. The chain links TRBV28 to TRBJ2-1; possible D gene TRBD2, 6 bases. Trimming cost V 8 bases and J 1 base, with 24 bases left between them. The CDR3 is 18 amino acids. Germline values: CDR1 MDHEN, CDR2 SYDVKM.